The sequence of this T cell receptor (beta chain) was determined in a study of OX40 agonist ivuxolimab in advanced cancers. Study-level information: Cohort: 80% to 85% men, mean age 60, aged roughly 20 to 79.

The CDR3 loop spans 19 amino acids. V lost 0 bases to trimming and J lost 3 bases; unmatched junction nucleotides: 12. Per the germline V gene, CDR1 is SGHAT and CDR2 is FQNNGV. The study, taken as a whole, reports: Compared with CD4+, CD8+ T cells on average had more expanded clones. Researchers did not determine the expanded peripheral T cells' antigen specificity.

Profiled with immunoSEQ multiplex PCR; TCRdb holds only in-frame clones, not every one. The data contain about 110,000 clones, 75% to 95% of them seen just once; the ten biggest clones take up 0.48%. Turning to this clone: Its antigen is not identified.

The investigators sampled blood at baseline, at cycle 4 day 1, and at cycle 7 day 1. The sequence derives from an adult with an advanced solid tumor such as melanoma, head and neck, liver or kidney cancer. The sequencing here drew on CD4+ or CD8+ T cells sorted from blood, taken in a trial of the OX40 agonist ivuxolimab. V usage is TRBV11-2 and J usage is TRBJ2-5; 11 bases align to TRBD1. This CDR3 is CASSLDQRAGTGGKETQYF. For the CDR3, the DNA is TGTGCCAGCAGCTTAGACCAGAGGGCGGGGACAGGGGGGAAAGAGACCCAGTACTTC.